The 30 T cell receptor beta chains below were found in one sample sequenced in a study of blood T cells in healthy people across ages. The authors ran a second PCR of roughly 7 to 11 cycles using a sample-barcoded 5' primer and a J-beta primer mix. TCRdb reprocessed the 5' RACE reads via MiXCR and lists one record per CDR3 protein. The data show 790,000 or so distinct CDR3 sequences, with roughly three fifths seen just once and roughly 24% held by the top ten. Sequencing was done on a sample of blood. The receptors here all came from a man aged 35 to 55 in good health.

The sample holds a few counts of this clonotype. The chain couples TRBV29-1 to TRBJ2-1, with 7 bases that match TRBD1. Unmatched junction bases numbered 17, after V lost 7 bases and J lost 5 bases. The length of the CDR3 is 16 residues. CDR1 and CDR2 (germline): SQVTM, ANQGSEA. CDR3 sequence reads: CSGSRGRQGRNNEQFF. Written as DNA, the CDR3 is TGCAGCGGCTCACGGGGTAGACAGGGACGGAACAATGAGCAGTTCTTC.

This chain joins TRBV12-3 or TRBV12-4 and TRBJ1-5; TRBD1 matches at 7 bases. This CDR3 spans 18 amino acids. V shed 3 bases and J 0 bases; nucleotides not matched to a gene: 11. CDR3 residues: CASSFLTGTADSNQPQHF. CDR3 sequence (DNA): TGTGCCAGCAGTTTCCTAACCGGGACAGCCGATAGCAATCAGCCCCAGCATTTT.

This clonotype has only a few counts. The chain couples TRBV11-2 to TRBJ2-1, with 9 bases aligning to TRBD1. This CDR3 has 14 residues. Germline CDR1 and CDR2: SGHAT and FQNNGV. Trimming took 5 bases from V and 12 from J; bases not matched to a gene: 11. Here the CDR3 reads CASSPGQGRVVQFF. The DNA for the CDR3 is TGTGCCAGCAGCCCGGGACAGGGCCGGGTCGTGCAGTTCTTC.

The CDR3 DNA reads TGTGCCAGCAGCTTAGACGGGGCTAGATCAGATACGCAGTATTTT. It yields the protein CASSLDGARSDTQYF. The V call is TRBV7-2, the J call TRBJ2-3, with D perhaps assigned TRBD1 or TRBD2 (5 bases each). CDR1 SGHTA and CDR2 FQGNSA come from the germline V gene. The CDR3 loop spans 15 amino acids. Trimming left V 1 base short and J 4 bases short, with 12 bases between.

J is TRBJ2-1 and V is TRBV6-2 or TRBV6-3, with TRBD2 matching 7 bases. This CDR3 region has 15 residues. Trimming cost V 2 bases and J 4 bases; bases outside gene matches: 5. The V gene's germline CDR1 is MNHEY and CDR2 SVGEGT. CDR3 sequence (DNA): TGTGCCAGCAGTTACGGGCTAGCGGATTACAATGAGCAGTTCTTC. Its protein product is CASSYGLADYNEQFF.

This sequence joins TRBV18 and TRBJ2-1; no firm D call. Germline V CDR1 and CDR2: KGHSH, LQKENI. The V end lost 4 bases, the J end lost 12 bases, and 19 bases lay between the germline ends. The CDR3 totals 14 residues. The CDR3 nucleotides read TGTGCCAGCTCACTGGCGGCGCCTCCCGTGGTGCAGTTCTTC. This translates into CASSLAAPPVVQFF.

The V gene is TRBV5-6, the J gene TRBJ2-1; 12 bases align to TRBD1. Germline V gives CDR1 SGHDT, CDR2 YYEEEE. The CDR3 length is 17 residues. V shed 0 bases and J 0 bases; nucleotides not matched to a gene: 1. This CDR3 is CASSLEGQGASYNEQFF. CDR3 coding DNA: TGTGCCAGCAGCTTGGAGGGACAGGGGGCCTCCTACAATGAGCAGTTCTTC.

The chain employs TRBV12-3 or TRBV12-4 and TRBJ2-3; TRBD2 matches at 7 bases. V lost 7 bases and J lost 0; bases outside the gene matches: 10. The CDR3 is 16 residues long. The CDR3 loop is CASNGGAGVSTDTQYF. CDR3 in DNA: TGTGCCAGCAATGGTGGGGCGGGGGTGAGCACAGATACGCAGTATTTT.

This clonotype was seen a handful of times. This chain uses TRBV4-3 with TRBJ2-1, with 7 bases that match TRBD1. Per germline, CDR1 LGHNA and CDR2 YSLEER. Trimming took 4 bases from V and 8 from J; bases not matched to a gene: 11. CDR3 length equals 15 residues. In nucleotides, the CDR3 is TGCGCCAGCAGCCCCCCCGGGACAGCCCTATATGAGCAGTTCTTC. Translation gives CASSPPGTALYEQFF.

The J gene is TRBJ1-2, the V gene TRBV29-1; D remains ambiguous. The CDR3 is made up of 11 amino acids. Germline CDR1 SQVTM, CDR2 ANQGSEA. V was shortened by 5 bases and J by 2 bases, with 6 bases between the two germline ends. CDR3 DNA: TGCAGCGTTAGAGTAAACTATGGCTACACCTTC. Translation gives CSVRVNYGYTF.

This rearrangement joins TRBV7-2 to TRBJ2-4; unclear D gene. The J call may be wrong; the DNA end is better matched by TRBJ2-5. From germline, CDR1 is SGHTA and CDR2 FQGNSA. This CDR3 region has 15 residues. In DNA, the CDR3 is TGTGCCAGCAGCTTAGATTTATTGGTCGGAGAGACCCAGTACTTC. Translation gives CASSLDLLVGETQYF.

The chain carries TRBV5-1 and TRBJ2-4; D is perhaps TRBD1 or TRBD2 (5 bases each). Per germline, CDR1 SGHRS and CDR2 YFSETQ. V gave up 4 bases and J gave up 4 bases, with 12 bases separating them. The CDR3 contains 14 residues. The CDR3 DNA reads TGCGCCAGCAGCGTCCGGGACGGTAAAAACATTCAGTACTTC. Translated, it gives CASSVRDGKNIQYF. Full variable domain (outside the CDR3, taken from reference TRBV5-1 and TRBJ2-4): KAGVTQTPRYLIKTRGQQVTLSCSPISGHRSVSWYQQTPGQGLQFLFEYFSETQRNKGNFPGRFSGRQFSNSRSEMNVSTLELGDSALYLCASSVRDGKNIQYFGAGTRLSVL.

This clonotype appeared many times. The chain employs TRBV5-8 and TRBJ1-2; D unresolved. The length of the CDR3 is 13 residues. Germline CDR1 SGHTS, CDR2 YDEGEE. Trimming stripped 0 bases from V and 2 bases from J, with 5 bases between. In DNA, the CDR3 is TGTGCCAGCAGCTTGGACGGGAACTATGGCTACACCTTC. Amino acid sequence: CASSLDGNYGYTF.

In its sample, this clonotype was seen once. The CDR3 DNA sequence: TGTGCCATCAGCGGGACTAGCGGACGAGAAATTTACAATGAGCAGTTCTTC. Translation gives CAISGTSGREIYNEQFF. The rearrangement links TRBV10-3 to TRBJ2-1, with 11 positions matching TRBD2. This CDR3 region has 17 residues. The trim removed 6 bases at V and 4 bases at J, leaving 11 bases unmatched. The germline gives CDR1 ENHRY, CDR2 SYGVKD.

The genes are TRBV14 and TRBJ1-4; D call uncertain. V was shortened by 5 bases and J by 7 bases, with 8 bases between the two germline ends. Germline lookup yields CDR1 SGHDN and CDR2 FVKESK. The CDR3 spans 12 residues. CDR3 region: CASSSIGEKLFF. DNA of the CDR3: TGTGCCAGCAGCTCAATCGGTGAAAAACTGTTTTTT.

The chain links TRBV6-2 or TRBV6-3 to TRBJ2-5; no definite D call. This CDR3 region has 14 residues. Germline lookup yields CDR1 MNHEY and CDR2 SVGEGT. Trimming shortened V by 2 bases and J by 5 bases, and 12 bases separated the two germline ends. This CDR3 reads CASSYAPLVETQYF. The CDR3 DNA reads as TGTGCCAGCAGTTACGCCCCCCTGGTGGAGACCCAGTACTTC.

This clonotype was seen repeatedly, ten times or more. The chain links TRBV29-1 to TRBJ1-1; D is perhaps TRBD1 (6 bases). Germline V gene sequence: CDR1 SQVTM, CDR2 ANQGSEA. The CDR3 contains 13 residues. With 6 bases removed from V and 5 bases from J, the gap between germline ends came to 16 bases. The CDR3 nucleotides read TGCAGCGTCATCACGGGGGCGCGGACTGAAGCTTTCTTT. It yields the protein CSVITGARTEAFF. Complete variable domain (other parts from reference TRBV29-1 and TRBJ1-1): SAVISQKPSRDICQRGTSLTIQCQVDSQVTMMFWYRQQPGQSLTLIATANQGSEATYESGFVIDKFPISRPNLTFSTLTVSNMSPEDSSIYLCSVITGARTEAFFGQGTRLTVV.

The chain is built from TRBV27 and TRBJ2-6, with D perhaps matching TRBD1 or TRBD2 (5 bases each). The V end was cut by 4 bases, the J end by 7 bases, with 11 bases between. CDR3 length equals 14 residues. The germline V gene has CDR1 MNHEY and CDR2 SMNVEV (reference sequence). The CDR3: CASSSGASANVLTF. The CDR3 bases are TGTGCCAGCAGTTCCGGGGCCTCCGCCAACGTCCTGACTTTC.

This clonotype was recorded a few times. The chain links TRBV29-1 to TRBJ2-3; no reliable D call. CDR3 length: 14 residues. Looked up from germline, CDR1 is SQVTM and CDR2 is ANQGSEA. The V gene lost 4 bases and the J gene lost 0 bases, with 11 bases spanning the gap. The CDR3 DNA sequence: TGCAGCGTTGTTTTAGTGACTAGCACAGATACGCAGTATTTT. Its protein is CSVVLVTSTDTQYF.

This clonotype came up once. V and J are TRBV7-2 and TRBJ1-5, with 7 bases that match TRBD1. V lost 1 base to trimming and J lost 6 bases; unmatched junction nucleotides: 6. This CDR3 region has 15 residues. CDR1 is SGHTA and CDR2 is FQGNSA in the germline V gene. The CDR3 nucleotides read TGTGCCAGCAGCTTAGGACAGGGCTTGAGTCAGCCCCAGCATTTT. Residues: CASSLGQGLSQPQHF.

This clonotype was seen once. This chain links TRBV4-2 with TRBJ1-1, with 7 bases matching TRBD1. Germline V gives CDR1 LGHNA, CDR2 YNFKEQ. This CDR3 contains 17 residues. The junction had 13 bases not matched to a gene; V was cut back by 1 base and J by 5 bases. CDR3 DNA: TGTGCCAGCAGCCAAGGAAGGGCCAACAGGGGTGGGACTGAAGCTTTCTTT. As protein: CASSQGRANRGGTEAFF.

In this sample, this clonotype turned up once. The rearrangement links TRBV28 to TRBJ2-1, with 7 bases fitting TRBD1. Germline V CDR1 and CDR2: MDHEN, SYDVKM. CDR3 length: 16 amino acids. The V and J ends lost 5 bases and 8 bases, in that order; junction bases with no gene match: 15. The CDR3 sequence is CASSPRTGRYVDEQFF. The CDR3 DNA follows: TGTGCCAGCAGTCCGAGGACAGGACGGTATGTGGATGAGCAGTTCTTC.

V gene TRBV2 combines with J gene TRBJ1-5; 9 bases fit TRBD1. The CDR3 is 15 amino acids. Trimming removed 6 bases from V and 5 bases from J; junction bases left unmatched: 8. Germline V gives CDR1 SNHLY, CDR2 FYNNEI. The CDR3 DNA is TGTGCCAGCAGGGTGGACAGGGGCATCGATCAGCCCCAGCATTTT. Translating gives CASRVDRGIDQPQHF.

The V and J genes are TRBV6-6 and TRBJ1-1, with D unclear. The germline CDR1 and CDR2 sequences are MNHNY and SVGAGI (reference sequence). Trimming cost V 7 bases and J 7 bases, with 16 bases left between them. This CDR3 is 13 amino acids long. The CDR3 reads CASTTDASGEAFF. As DNA, the CDR3 is TGTGCCAGCACCACGGACGCATCAGGTGAAGCTTTCTTT.

The V and J genes are TRBV7-2 and TRBJ2-4, with D perhaps TRBD2 (5 bases). The J call may be wrong; the DNA end is better matched by TRBJ2-7. This CDR3 has 14 residues. Per the germline V gene, CDR1 is SGHTA and CDR2 is FQGNSA. This chain's CDR3 is CASSTDGGWLEQYF. The CDR3 bases are TGTGCCAGCAGCACGGACGGAGGCTGGCTCGAGCAGTACTTC.

The CDR3 bases are TGTGCCAGCAGTTTGACAGGGCTCGGGGGCCAAGAGACCCAGTACTTC. Amino acids: CASSLTGLGGQETQYF. This chain links TRBV27 with TRBJ2-5; a weak D match, TRBD1 (7 bases). This CDR3 region has 16 residues. Trimming shortened V by 3 bases and J by 1 base, and 15 bases separated the two germline ends. Germline V gives CDR1 MNHEY, CDR2 SMNVEV (reference sequence).

The chain is built from TRBV5-1 and TRBJ1-2, with D possibly being TRBD1 (5 bases). CDR3 length: 15 amino acids. With 0 bases removed from V and 2 bases from J, the gap between germline ends came to 11 bases. Germline CDR1 and CDR2: SGHRS and YFSETQ. The CDR3 region is CASSLGQSTNYGYTF. CDR3 bases: TGCGCCAGCAGCTTGGGACAGTCCACAAACTATGGCTACACCTTC.

This chain links TRBV15 with TRBJ2-2, with no clear D. Germline-derived CDR1 and CDR2 are LNHNV and YYDKDF (reference sequence). V was cut by 1 base and J by 4 bases, with 4 bases left in between. The CDR3 is 13 residues long. The CDR3 loop reads CATSRGVTGELFF. CDR3 bases: TGTGCCACCAGCAGAGGAGTCACCGGGGAGCTGTTTTTT.

This chain links TRBV5-1 with TRBJ2-7, with D perhaps matching TRBD2 (5 bases). This CDR3 spans 15 amino acids. Trimming stripped 1 base from V and 3 bases from J, with 14 bases between. From germline, CDR1 is SGHRS and CDR2 YFSETQ. The CDR3 DNA is TGCGCCAGCAGCTTGCTGGCTAGCAGCAACTACGAGCAGTACTTC. This codes for CASSLLASSNYEQYF.

V gene TRBV10-3 combines with J gene TRBJ2-1, with 9 bases fitting TRBD2. From germline, CDR1 is ENHRY and CDR2 SYGVKD. The CDR3 totals 15 residues. V was pared by 3 bases and J by 6 bases, with 6 bases of the junction left unmatched. This CDR3 reads CAISDSSGGLNEQFF. In DNA, the CDR3 is TGTGCCATCAGTGATAGTAGCGGGGGCCTCAATGAGCAGTTCTTC.